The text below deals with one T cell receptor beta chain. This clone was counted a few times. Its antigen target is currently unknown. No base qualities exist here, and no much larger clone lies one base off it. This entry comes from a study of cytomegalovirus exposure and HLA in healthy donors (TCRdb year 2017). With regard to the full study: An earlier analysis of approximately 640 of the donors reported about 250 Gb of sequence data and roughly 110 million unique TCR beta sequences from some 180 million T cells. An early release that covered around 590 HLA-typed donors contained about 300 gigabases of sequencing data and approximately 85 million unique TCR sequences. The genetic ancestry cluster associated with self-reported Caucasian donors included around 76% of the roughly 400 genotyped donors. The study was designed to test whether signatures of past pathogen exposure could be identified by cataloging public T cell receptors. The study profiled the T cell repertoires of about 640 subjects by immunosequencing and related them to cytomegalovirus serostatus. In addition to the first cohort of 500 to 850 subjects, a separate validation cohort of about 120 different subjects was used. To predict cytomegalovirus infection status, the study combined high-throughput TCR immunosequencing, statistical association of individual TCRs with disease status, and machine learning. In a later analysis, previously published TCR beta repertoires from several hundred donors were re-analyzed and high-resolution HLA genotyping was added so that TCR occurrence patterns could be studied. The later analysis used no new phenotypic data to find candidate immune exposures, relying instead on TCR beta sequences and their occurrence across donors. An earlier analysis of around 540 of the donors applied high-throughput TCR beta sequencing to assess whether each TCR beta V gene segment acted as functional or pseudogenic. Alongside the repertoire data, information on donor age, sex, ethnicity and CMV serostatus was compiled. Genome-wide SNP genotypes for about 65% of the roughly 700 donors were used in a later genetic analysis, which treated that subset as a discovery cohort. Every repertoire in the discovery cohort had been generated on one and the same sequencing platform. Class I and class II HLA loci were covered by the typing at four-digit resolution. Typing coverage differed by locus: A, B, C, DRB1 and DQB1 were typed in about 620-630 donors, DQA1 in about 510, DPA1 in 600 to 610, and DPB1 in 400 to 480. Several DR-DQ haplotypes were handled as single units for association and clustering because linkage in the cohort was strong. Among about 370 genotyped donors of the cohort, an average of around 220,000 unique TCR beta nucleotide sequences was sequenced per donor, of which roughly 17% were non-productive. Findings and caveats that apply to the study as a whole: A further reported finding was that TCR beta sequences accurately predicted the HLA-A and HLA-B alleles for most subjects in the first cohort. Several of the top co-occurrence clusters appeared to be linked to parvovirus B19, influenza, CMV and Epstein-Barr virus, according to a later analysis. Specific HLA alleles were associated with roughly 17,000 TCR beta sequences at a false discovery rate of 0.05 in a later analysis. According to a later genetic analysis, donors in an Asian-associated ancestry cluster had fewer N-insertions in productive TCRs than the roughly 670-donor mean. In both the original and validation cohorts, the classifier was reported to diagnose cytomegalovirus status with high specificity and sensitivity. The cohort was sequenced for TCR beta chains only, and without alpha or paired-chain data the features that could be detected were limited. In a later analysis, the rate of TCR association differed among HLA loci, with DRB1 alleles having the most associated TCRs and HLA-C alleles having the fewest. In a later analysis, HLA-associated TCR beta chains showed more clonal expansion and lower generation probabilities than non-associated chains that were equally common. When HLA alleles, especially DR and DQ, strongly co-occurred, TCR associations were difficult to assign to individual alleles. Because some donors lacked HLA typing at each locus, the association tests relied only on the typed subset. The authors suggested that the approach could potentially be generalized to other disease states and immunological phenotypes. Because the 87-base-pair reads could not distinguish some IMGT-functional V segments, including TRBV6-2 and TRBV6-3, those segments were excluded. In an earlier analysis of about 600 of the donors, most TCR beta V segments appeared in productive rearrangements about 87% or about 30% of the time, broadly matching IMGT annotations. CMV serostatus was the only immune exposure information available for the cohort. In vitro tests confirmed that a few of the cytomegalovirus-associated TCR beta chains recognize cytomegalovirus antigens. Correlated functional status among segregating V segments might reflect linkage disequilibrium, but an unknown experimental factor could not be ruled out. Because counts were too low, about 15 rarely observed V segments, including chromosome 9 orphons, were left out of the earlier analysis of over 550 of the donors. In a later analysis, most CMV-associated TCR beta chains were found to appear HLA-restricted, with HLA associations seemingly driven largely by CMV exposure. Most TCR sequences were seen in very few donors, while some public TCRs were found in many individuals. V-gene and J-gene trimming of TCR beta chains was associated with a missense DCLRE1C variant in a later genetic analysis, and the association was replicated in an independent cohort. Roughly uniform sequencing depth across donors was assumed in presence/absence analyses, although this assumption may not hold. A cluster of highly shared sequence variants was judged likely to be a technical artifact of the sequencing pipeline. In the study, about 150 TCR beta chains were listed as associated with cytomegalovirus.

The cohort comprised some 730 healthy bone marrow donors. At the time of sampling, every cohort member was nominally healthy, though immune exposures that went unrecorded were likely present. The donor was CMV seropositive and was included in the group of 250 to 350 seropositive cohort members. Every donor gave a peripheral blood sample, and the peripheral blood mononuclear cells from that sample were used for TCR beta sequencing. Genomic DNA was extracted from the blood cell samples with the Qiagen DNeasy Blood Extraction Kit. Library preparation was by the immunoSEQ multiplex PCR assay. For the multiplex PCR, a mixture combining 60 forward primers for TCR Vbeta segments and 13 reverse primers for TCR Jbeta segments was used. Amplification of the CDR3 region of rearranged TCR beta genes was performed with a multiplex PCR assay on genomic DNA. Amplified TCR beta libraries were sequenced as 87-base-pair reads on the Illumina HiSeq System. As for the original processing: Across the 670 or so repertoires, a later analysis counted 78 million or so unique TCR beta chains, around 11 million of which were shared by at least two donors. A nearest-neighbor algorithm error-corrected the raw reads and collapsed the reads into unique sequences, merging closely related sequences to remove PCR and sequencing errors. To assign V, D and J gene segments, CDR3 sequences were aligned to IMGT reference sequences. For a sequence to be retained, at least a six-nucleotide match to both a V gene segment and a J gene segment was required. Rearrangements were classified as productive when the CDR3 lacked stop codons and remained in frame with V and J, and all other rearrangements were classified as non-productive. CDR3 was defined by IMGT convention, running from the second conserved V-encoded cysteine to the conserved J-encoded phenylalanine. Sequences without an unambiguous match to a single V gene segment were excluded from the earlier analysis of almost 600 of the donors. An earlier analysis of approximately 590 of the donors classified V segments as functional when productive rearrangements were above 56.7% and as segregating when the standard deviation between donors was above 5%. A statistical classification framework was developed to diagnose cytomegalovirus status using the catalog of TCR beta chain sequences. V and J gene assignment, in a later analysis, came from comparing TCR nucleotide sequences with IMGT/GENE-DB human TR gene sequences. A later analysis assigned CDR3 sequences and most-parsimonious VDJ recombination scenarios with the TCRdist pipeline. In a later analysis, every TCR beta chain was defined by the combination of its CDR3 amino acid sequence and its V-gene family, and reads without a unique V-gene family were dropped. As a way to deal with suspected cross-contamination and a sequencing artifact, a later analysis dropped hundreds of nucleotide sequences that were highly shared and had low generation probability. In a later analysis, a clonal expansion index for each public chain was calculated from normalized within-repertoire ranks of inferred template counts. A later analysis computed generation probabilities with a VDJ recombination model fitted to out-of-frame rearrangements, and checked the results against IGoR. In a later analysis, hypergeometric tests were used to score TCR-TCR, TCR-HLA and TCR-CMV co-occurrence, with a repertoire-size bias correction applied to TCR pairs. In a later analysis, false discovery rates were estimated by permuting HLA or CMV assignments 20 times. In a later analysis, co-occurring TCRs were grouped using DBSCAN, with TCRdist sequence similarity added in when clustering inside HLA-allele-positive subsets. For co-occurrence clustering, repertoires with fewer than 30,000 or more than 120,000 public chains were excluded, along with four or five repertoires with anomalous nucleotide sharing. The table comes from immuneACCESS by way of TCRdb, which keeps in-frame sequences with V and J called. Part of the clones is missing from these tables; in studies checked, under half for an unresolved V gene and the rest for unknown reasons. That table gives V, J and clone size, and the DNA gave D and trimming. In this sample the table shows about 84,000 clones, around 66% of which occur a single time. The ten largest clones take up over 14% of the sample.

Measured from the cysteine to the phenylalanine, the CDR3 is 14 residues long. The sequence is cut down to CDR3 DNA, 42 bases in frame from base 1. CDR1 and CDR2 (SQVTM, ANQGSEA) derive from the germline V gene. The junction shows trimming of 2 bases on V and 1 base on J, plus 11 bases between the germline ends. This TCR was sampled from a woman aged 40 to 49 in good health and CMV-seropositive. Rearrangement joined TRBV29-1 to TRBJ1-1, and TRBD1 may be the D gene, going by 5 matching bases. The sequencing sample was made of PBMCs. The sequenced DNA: TGCAGCGTTGAATATAGGGGTCAGAACACTGAAGCTTTCTTT. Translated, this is CSVEYRGQNTEAFF. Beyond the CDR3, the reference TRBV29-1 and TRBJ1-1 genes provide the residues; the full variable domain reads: SAVISQKPSRDICQRGTSLTIQCQVDSQVTMMFWYRQQPGQSLTLIATANQGSEATYESGFVIDKFPISRPNLTFSTLTVSNMSPEDSSIYLCSVEYRGQNTEAFFGQGTRLTVV.